This T cell receptor (beta chain) was retrieved from a study of shared clonotypes between healthy human individuals (dated by TCRdb to 2020 to 2022). Turning to the overall study: The cohort included a few men and a couple of women between 18 and 49 years of age. For each donor, CD4 naive and CD4 memory were each given three plates, CD8 naive was given two plates, and CD8 memory was given one plate. Between about 0.94 and 8.9 billion PBMCs per donor were obtained by leukapheresis. The study deeply sequenced blood TCR repertoires of about 5 healthy adults to estimate repertoire size and the extent of clonotype sharing between individuals. To increase sequencing depth and limit assay-specific biases, different laboratories used diverse techniques to prepare libraries and sequence TCR repertoires.

Remarks on this clone: Its antigen is currently not known. Base qualities are not provided; no much larger clone lies one nucleotide away.

Using the deep immunoSEQ assay, TCR CDR3 regions were amplified from genomic DNA by multiplex PCR. For each cell subset, the extracted genomic DNA was distributed evenly across all wells of several immunoSEQ 96-well plates, and each plate served as one replicate. For sorted subsets, 200 ng of genomic DNA, equivalent to 30,000 or so T cell genomes, went into each replicate PCR. The purified libraries were quantified using a Qubit 3.0 fluorometer, sized with a Bioanalyzer 2100, and then quantified again using the KAPA Library Quantification kit. Each immunoSEQ 96-well plate was sequenced on its own single-read 150-cycle Illumina NextSeq 550 flow cell. As for the authors' bioinformatics: The immunoSEQ output contained only junctional sequences without quality scores, so filtering could not match that applied to full-length reads. To assign V/J genes and CDR3, sequences were annotated using PyIR, a Python wrapper for IgBLAST v1.9, with IMGT germline references. Any read was removed if the V/J assignment was weak (E-value above 1e-6), the CDR3 was missing, or the read contained stop codons, out-of-frame junctions, or ambiguous translated residues. V3J clonotypes were defined as sequences sharing an identical inferred V gene, J gene, and CDR3 amino acid sequence. To compute the percentage overlap between repertoires, the number of shared unique clonotypes was divided by the size of the smaller repertoire. Repertoire richness was assessed with RTK rarefaction, the Chao1 estimator, and Recon v2.1 estimates of unobserved clonotypes. Generation probabilities for all TCRbeta clonotypes obtained by the gDNA method from a handful of donors were computed using OLGA. In TCRdb, the immuneACCESS table is reduced to in-frame sequences with V and J assigned. These tables do not hold every clone; where another copy was compared, an unresolved V gene accounts for under half, and the others remain unexplained. That table furnishes V, J and clone size, whereas the DNA furnished D and trimming. The sample yields hundreds of thousands of clones; around three quarters were counted once. Around 1.8% of the sample lies in the top ten.

Broad study findings and their caveats: Larger estimated clonotype richness was generally found for naive subsets than for memory subsets. Sampling was restricted to blood, and TCR repertoires in tissue are likely to differ from TCR repertoires in blood. Pairwise subsampling indicated that sequencing depth was expected to affect the degree of clonotype sharing among donors. Compared with non-shared clonotypes, the clonotypes found in all four sorted-subset donors had higher generation probabilities. The genetic and exposure-history diversity represented was limited by the small number of donors. Even with the large sequencing depth, rarefaction of the sorted-subset datasets indicated that sequencing was incomplete. Across a handful of donors, 5% to 6% of naive CD4, approximately 3.6% of naive CD8, around 2.5% of memory CD4, and over 0.35% of memory CD8 clonotypes were shared.

For this chain, trimming is 5 bases at the V end and 15 bases at the J end, and the number of junction bases without a gene match is 21. The CDR3, cysteine through phenylalanine, is 17 amino acids long. The CDR3 DNA has 51 bases and is translated from base 1. CDR1 and CDR2 are read off the germline V gene as MGHRA and YSYEKL. Donors were healthy HIV-negative adults with no recently reported acute infections or vaccinations. Every donor was a Caucasian adult residing in Nashville, Tennessee, USA. CD4+ T cells were enriched by magnetic negative selection; naive cells were then positively selected on CD45RA, and the negative fraction formed the memory subset. After blood collection by leukapheresis, PBMCs were isolated using Ficoll-Histopaque density gradient centrifugation and then cryopreserved in the vapor phase of liquid nitrogen. Analytical flow cytometry was used to check the purity and quantity of every magnetically sorted T cell population. Genomic DNA was isolated from each sorted fraction and quantified by UV absorbance on a Nanodrop 2000c.

The sample consisted of memory CD4+ T cells sorted from blood. Per the publication, the cell subset or site label means: CD45RA-negative fraction. Here the chain combines TRBV4-1 and TRBJ2-1, with 11 middle bases fitting TRBD2. This clonotype was sampled from a woman aged 30 to 39 in good health. The CDR3 has the sequence CASSFMVTSGTSFPLFF. DNA sequence: TGCGCCAGCAGCTTCATGGTGACTAGCGGGACGTCTTTTCCTTTGTTCTTC.